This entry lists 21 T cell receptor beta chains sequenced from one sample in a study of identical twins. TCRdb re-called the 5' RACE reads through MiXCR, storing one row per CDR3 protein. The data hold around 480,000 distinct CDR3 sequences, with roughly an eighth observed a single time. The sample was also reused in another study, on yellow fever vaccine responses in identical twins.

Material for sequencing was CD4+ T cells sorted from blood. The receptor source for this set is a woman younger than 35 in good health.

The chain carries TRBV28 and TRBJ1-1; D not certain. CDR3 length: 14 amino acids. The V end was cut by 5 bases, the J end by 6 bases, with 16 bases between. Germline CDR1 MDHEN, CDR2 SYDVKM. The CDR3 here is CASSLTSSVSEAFF. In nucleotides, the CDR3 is TGTGCCAGCAGTCTAACGTCTTCAGTGTCTGAAGCTTTCTTT.

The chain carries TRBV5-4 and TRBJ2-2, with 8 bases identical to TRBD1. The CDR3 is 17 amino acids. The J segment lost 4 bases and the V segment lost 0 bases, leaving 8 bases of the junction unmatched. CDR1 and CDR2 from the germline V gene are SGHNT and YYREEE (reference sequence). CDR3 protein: CASSLARTGTLTGELFF. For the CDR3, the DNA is TGTGCCAGCAGCTTGGCCCGGACAGGGACCCTCACCGGGGAGCTGTTTTTT.

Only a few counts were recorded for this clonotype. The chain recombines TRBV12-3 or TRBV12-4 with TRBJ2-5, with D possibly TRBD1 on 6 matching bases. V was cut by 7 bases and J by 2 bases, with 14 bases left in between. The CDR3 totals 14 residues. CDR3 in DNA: TGTGCCAGCAAGGTCGTCGGGACACAAGAGACCCAGTACTTC. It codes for CASKVVGTQETQYF.

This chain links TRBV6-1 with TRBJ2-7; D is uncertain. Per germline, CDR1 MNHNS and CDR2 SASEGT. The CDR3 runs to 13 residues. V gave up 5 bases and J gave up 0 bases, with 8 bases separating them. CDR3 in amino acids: CASSTVISYEQYF. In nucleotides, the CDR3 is TGTGCCAGCAGTACGGTCATCTCCTACGAGCAGTACTTC.

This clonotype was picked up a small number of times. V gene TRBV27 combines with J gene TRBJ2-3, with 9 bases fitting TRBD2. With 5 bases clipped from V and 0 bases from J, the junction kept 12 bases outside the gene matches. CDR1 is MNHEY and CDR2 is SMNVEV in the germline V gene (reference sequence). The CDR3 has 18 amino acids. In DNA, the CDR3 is TGTGCCAGCAGTACCCGCGGTAGCGGGAGTCAGAGCACAGATACGCAGTATTTT. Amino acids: CASSTRGSGSQSTDTQYF.

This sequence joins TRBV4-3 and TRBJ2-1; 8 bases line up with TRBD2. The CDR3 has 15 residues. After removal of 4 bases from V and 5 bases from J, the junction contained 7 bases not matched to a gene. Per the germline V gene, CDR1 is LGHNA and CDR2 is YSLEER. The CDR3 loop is CASSPRVAGNNEQFF. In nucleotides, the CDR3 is TGCGCCAGCAGCCCCCGGGTAGCGGGGAACAATGAGCAGTTCTTC.

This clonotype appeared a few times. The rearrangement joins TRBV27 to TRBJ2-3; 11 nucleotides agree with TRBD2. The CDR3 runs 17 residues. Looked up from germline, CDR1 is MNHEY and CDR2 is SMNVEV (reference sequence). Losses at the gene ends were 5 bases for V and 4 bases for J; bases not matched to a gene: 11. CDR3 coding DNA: TGTGCCAGCAGTCCTACGGGACTAGCGGACCGAGCAGATACGCAGTATTTT. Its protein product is CASSPTGLADRADTQYF.

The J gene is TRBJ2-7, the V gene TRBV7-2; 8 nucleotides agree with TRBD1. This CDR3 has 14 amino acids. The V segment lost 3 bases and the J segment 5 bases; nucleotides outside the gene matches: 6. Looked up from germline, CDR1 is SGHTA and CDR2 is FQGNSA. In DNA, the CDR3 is TGTGCCAGCAGCTTGGACAGGGTATCACACGAGCAGTACTTC. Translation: CASSLDRVSHEQYF.

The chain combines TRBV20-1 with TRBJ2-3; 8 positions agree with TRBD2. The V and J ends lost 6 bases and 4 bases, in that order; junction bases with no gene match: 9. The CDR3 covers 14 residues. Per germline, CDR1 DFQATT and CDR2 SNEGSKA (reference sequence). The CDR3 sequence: CSAQRGGQADTQYF. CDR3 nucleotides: TGCAGTGCCCAACGGGGGGGCCAAGCAGATACGCAGTATTTT.

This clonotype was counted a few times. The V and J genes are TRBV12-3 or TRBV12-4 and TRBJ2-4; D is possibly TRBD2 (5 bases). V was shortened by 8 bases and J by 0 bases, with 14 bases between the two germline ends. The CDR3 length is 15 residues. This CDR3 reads CASSTGRLAKNIQYF. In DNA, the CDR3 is TGTGCCAGCTCGACGGGGAGACTAGCCAAAAACATTCAGTACTTC.

For the CDR3, the DNA is TGTGCCAGCAGCGTAGGAGTTGGACAGGGACCCTACGAGCAGTACTTC. Encoded protein: CASSVGVGQGPYEQYF. The V call is TRBV9, the J call TRBJ2-7, with 8 positions matching TRBD1. The CDR3 sequence is 16 residues long. J was trimmed by 2 bases and V by 0 bases; bases with no gene match: 7. Germline CDR1 reads SGDLS; CDR2 reads YYNGEE. Complete variable domain (other parts from reference TRBV9 and TRBJ2-7): DSGVTQTPKHLITATGQRVTLRCSPRSGDLSVYWYQQSLDQGLQFLIQYYNGEERAKGNILERFSAQQFPDLHSELNLSSLELGDSALYFCASSVGVGQGPYEQYFGPGTRLTVT.

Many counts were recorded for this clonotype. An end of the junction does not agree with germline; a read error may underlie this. In nucleotides, the CDR3 is TGTGCCAGCAGCTTAGCTGACAATGAGCAGTTCTTC. This codes for CASSLADNEQFF. V gene TRBV5-1 combines with J gene TRBJ2-1; D unresolved. The CDR3 is 12 residues long. Germline CDR1 is SGHRS and CDR2 is YFSETQ. The full variable domain, rest sourced from reference TRBV5-1 and TRBJ2-1, is KAGVTQTPRYLIKTRGQQVTLSCSPISGHRSVSWYQQTPGQGLQFLFEYFSETQRNKGNFPGRFSGRQFSNSRSEMNVSTLELGDSALYLCASSLADNEQFFGPGTRLTVL.

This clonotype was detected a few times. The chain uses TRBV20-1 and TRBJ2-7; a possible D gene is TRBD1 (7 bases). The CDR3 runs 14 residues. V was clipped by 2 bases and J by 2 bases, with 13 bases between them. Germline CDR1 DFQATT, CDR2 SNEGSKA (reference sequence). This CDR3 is CSARTRGAPYEQYF. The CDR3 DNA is TGCAGTGCTAGAACCAGGGGGGCGCCCTACGAGCAGTACTTC.

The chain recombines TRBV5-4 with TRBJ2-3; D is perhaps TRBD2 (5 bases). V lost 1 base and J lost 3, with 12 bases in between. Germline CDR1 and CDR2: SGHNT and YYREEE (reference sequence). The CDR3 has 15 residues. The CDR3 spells CASSLSRRGTDTQYF. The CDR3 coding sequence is TGTGCCAGCAGCTTGAGTAGGAGAGGGACAGATACGCAGTATTTT.

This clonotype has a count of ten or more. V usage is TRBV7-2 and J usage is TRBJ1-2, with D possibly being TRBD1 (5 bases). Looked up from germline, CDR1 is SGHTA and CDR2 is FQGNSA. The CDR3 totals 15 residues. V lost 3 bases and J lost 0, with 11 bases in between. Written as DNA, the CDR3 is TGTGCCAGCAGCTTCCGGGACGCCCCTAACTATGGCTACACCTTC. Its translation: CASSFRDAPNYGYTF.

DNA for the CDR3: TGTGCCAGCAGTCCTCACTCCAAGTGGGGCTACGAGCAGTACTTC. Translation: CASSPHSKWGYEQYF. This sequence joins TRBV28 and TRBJ2-7; no definite D call. The CDR3 consists of 15 residues. The V end was cut by 5 bases, the J end by 3 bases, with 17 bases between. The germline V gene encodes CDR1 MDHEN and CDR2 SYDVKM.

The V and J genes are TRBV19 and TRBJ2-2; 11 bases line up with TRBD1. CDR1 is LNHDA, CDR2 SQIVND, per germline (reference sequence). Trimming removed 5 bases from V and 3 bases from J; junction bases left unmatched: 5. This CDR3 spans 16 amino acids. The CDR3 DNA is TGTGCCAGTAGTTCTCGGACAGGGGGCGACACCGGGGAGCTGTTTTTT. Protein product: CASSSRTGGDTGELFF.

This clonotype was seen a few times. The chain's CDR3 is CASGLPGHTEAFF. In DNA, the CDR3 is TGTGCTAGTGGTTTGCCGGGGCACACTGAAGCTTTCTTT. This chain connects TRBV12-5 to TRBJ1-1; D is possibly TRBD1 (5 bases). Germline loops: CDR1 LGHNT, CDR2 FRNRAP. V gave up 2 bases and J gave up 3 bases, with 7 bases separating them. The CDR3 has 13 amino acids.

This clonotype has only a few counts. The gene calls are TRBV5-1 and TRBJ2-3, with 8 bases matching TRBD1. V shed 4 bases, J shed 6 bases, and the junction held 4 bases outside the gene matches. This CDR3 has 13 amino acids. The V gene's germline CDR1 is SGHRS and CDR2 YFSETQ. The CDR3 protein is CASSVTGVDTQYF. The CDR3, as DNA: TGCGCCAGCAGCGTGACAGGGGTGGATACGCAGTATTTT. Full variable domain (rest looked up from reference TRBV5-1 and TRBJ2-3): KAGVTQTPRYLIKTRGQQVTLSCSPISGHRSVSWYQQTPGQGLQFLFEYFSETQRNKGNFPGRFSGRQFSNSRSEMNVSTLELGDSALYLCASSVTGVDTQYFGPGTRLTVL.

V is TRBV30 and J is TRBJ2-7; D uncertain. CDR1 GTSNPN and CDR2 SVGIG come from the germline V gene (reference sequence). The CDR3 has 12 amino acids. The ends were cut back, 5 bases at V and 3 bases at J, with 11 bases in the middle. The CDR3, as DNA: TGTGCCTGGGGTGACATAGACTACGAGCAGTACTTC. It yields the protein CAWGDIDYEQYF. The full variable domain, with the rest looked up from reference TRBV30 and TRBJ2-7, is SQTIHQWPATLVQPVGSPLSLECTVEGTSNPNLYWYRQAAGRGLQLLFYSVGIGQISSEVPQNLSASRPQDRQFILSSKKLLLSDSGFYLCAWGDIDYEQYFGPGTRLTVT.

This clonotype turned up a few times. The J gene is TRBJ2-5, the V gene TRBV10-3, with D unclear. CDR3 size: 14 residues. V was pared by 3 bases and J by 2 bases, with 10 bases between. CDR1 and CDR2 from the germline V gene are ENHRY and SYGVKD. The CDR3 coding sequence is TGTGCCATCAGTGATACGTTACTGCAAGAGACCCAGTACTTC. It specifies CAISDTLLQETQYF.